This entry lists 26 T cell receptor beta chains sequenced from one sample in a study of shared clonotypes between healthy human individuals. Assay: immunoSEQ multiplex PCR; the TCRdb copy retains only in-frame clones and omits some. Of hundreds of thousands of clones in the sample, approximately 79% were seen once. Material for sequencing was memory CD4+ T cells sorted from blood. Subset of the sample: CD45RA-negative fraction. The source is a woman younger than 45 in good health.

This rearrangement joins TRBV5-1 to TRBJ2-5; D is unresolved. Germline CDR1 and CDR2: SGHRS and YFSETQ. The CDR3 has 14 amino acids. Deletions cut 0 bases from V and 3 bases from J, with 9 bases between. The CDR3 loop is CASSLDVSKETQYF. Written as DNA, the CDR3 is TGCGCCAGCAGCTTGGATGTCAGTAAAGAGACCCAGTACTTC.

This rearrangement joins TRBV28 to TRBJ1-4; unclear D gene. Germline V gene data show CDR1 as MDHEN and CDR2 as SYDVKM. This CDR3 is 10 amino acids long. The germline V and J ends were trimmed by 6 bases and 8 bases, with 4 bases remaining between them. As DNA, the CDR3 is TGTGCCAGCAGGGGAGAAAAACTGTTTTTT. This translates into CASRGEKLFF.

The CDR3 is CASRDRGLAEAFF. The DNA of the CDR3 is TGTGCCAGCCGGGACAGGGGATTGGCTGAAGCTTTCTTT. The V gene is TRBV19, the J gene TRBJ1-1, with TRBD1 identical over 10 bases. V trimming: 9 bases; J trimming: 6 bases; junction bases outside the gene matches: 7. Germline assignment: CDR1 LNHDA and CDR2 SQIVND (reference sequence). The CDR3 runs 13 residues.

This sequence joins TRBV27 and TRBJ1-4; a possible D gene is TRBD1 (6 bases). V lost 5 bases and J 8 bases, leaving 18 bases between the germline ends. CDR3 length equals 15 residues. The germline CDR1 and CDR2 sequences are MNHEY and SMNVEV (reference sequence). CDR3 in amino acids: CASSAPGVIGEKLFF. As DNA, the CDR3 is TGTGCCAGCAGTGCTCCAGGGGTCATAGGCGAAAAACTGTTTTTT.

The J gene is TRBJ2-7, the V gene TRBV25-1, with D possibly being TRBD1 (6 bases). V was shortened by 4 bases and J by 5 bases, with 24 bases between the two germline ends. Looked up from germline, CDR1 is MGHDK and CDR2 is SYGVNS. This CDR3 spans 17 amino acids. DNA of the CDR3: TGTGCCAGCAGTGCTTTTCGAGAGGGACACCAACCCCACGAGCAGTACTTC. Its translation is CASSAFREGHQPHEQYF.

CDR3 in amino acids: CASSDSWVPGYTF. CDR3 in DNA: TGTGCCAGCAGTGATTCGTGGGTGCCTGGCTACACCTTC. The rearrangement links TRBV2 to TRBJ1-2; D is ambiguous. The CDR3 contains 13 residues. V lost 3 bases and J lost 7, with 12 bases in between. The germline V gene has CDR1 SNHLY and CDR2 FYNNEI. Complete variable domain (other parts from reference TRBV2 and TRBJ1-2): EPEVTQTPSHQVTQMGQEVILRCVPISNHLYFYWYRQILGQKVEFLVSFYNNEISEKSEIFDDQFSVERPDGSNFTLKIRSTKLEDSAMYFCASSDSWVPGYTFGSGTRLTVV.

This clone has only a few counts. Other nucleotide sequences from this sample produce the same CDR3. The chain has TRBV28 and TRBJ2-7, with D unclear. The ends were cut back, 6 bases at V and 0 bases at J, with 12 bases in the middle. The CDR3 covers 14 residues. CDR1 and CDR2 (germline): MDHEN, SYDVKM. The CDR3 bases are TGTGCCAGCAGGAGGCAGGCGAGCTCCTACGAGCAGTACTTC. Translating it yields CASRRQASSYEQYF.

A few counts support this clone. The J gene is TRBJ2-3, the V gene TRBV7-2, with 7 bases aligning to TRBD2. The CDR3 length is 15 residues. Germline loops: CDR1 SGHTA, CDR2 FQGNSA. Trimming cost V 3 bases and J 5 bases; bases outside gene matches: 8. CDR3 coding DNA: TGTGCCAGCAGCTTCGGGTGGGAGGGCCTAGATACGCAGTATTTT. This gives the protein CASSFGWEGLDTQYF.

The chain couples TRBV5-1 to TRBJ2-7; the D is unclear. Deletions cut 0 bases from V and 6 bases from J, with 10 bases between. The CDR3 loop spans 13 amino acids. Germline CDR1 reads SGHRS; CDR2 reads YFSETQ. The CDR3 DNA follows: TGCGCCAGCAGCTTGGGGGGAATTGCCGAGCAGTACTTC. Amino acid sequence: CASSLGGIAEQYF.

V gene TRBV11-2 combines with J gene TRBJ2-7; D might be TRBD1 (5 bases). This CDR3 region has 13 residues. V was shortened by 0 bases and J by 7 bases, with 10 bases between the two germline ends. Germline V gene sequence: CDR1 SGHAT, CDR2 FQNNGV. The CDR3 bases are TGTGCCAGCAGCTTAGACAGGGATCGTGAGCAGTACTTC. It yields the protein CASSLDRDREQYF.

The chain couples TRBV9 to TRBJ2-5; D not certain. The germline gives CDR1 SGDLS, CDR2 YYNGEE. The CDR3 contains 14 residues. V lost 4 bases, J lost 5 bases, and 15 bases lay in between. This CDR3 is CASSQGNSRETQYF. The CDR3, as DNA: TGTGCCAGCAGCCAAGGGAACTCCAGGGAGACCCAGTACTTC.

V usage is TRBV7-9 and J usage is TRBJ1-2; no clear D. From germline, CDR1 is SEHNR and CDR2 FQNEAQ (reference sequence). This CDR3 comprises 12 residues. V was cut by 4 bases and J by 5 bases, with 8 bases left in between. CDR3 amino acids: CASSSGLYGYTF. In DNA, the CDR3 is TGTGCCAGCAGCTCAGGACTGTATGGCTACACCTTC.

The rearrangement uses TRBV6-6 and TRBJ2-5; 7 nucleotides align to TRBD2. Germline V gives CDR1 MNHNY, CDR2 SVGAGI (reference sequence). V was clipped by 3 bases and J by 5 bases; unmatched bases: 3. The CDR3 sequence is 13 residues long. The CDR3 loop is CASSYRGGETQYF. The CDR3 bases are TGTGCCAGCAGTTATCGGGGAGGGGAGACCCAGTACTTC.

The sample holds a few counts of this clone. The rearrangement uses TRBV9 and TRBJ2-6; D is unresolved. CDR1 is SGDLS, CDR2 YYNGEE, per germline. This CDR3 has 15 residues. Between the trimmed V and J ends, which lost 0 bases and 0 bases, there was a span of 4 bases. The CDR3 DNA reads TGTGCCAGCAGCGTAGTTAGCTCTGGGGCCAACGTCCTGACTTTC. Protein: CASSVVSSGANVLTF.

The V gene is TRBV25-1, the J gene TRBJ2-7; 9 positions match TRBD1. This CDR3 comprises 13 residues. CDR1 and CDR2 from the germline V gene are MGHDK and SYGVNS. Trimming at V came to 4 bases and at J to 3 bases, leaving 1 base not matched to a gene. CDR3 sequence reads: CASSGGQGYEQYF. DNA of the CDR3: TGTGCCAGCAGTGGGGGACAGGGCTACGAGCAGTACTTC.

The rearrangement uses TRBV4-1 and TRBJ2-2, with 12 bases that match TRBD2. Trimming cost V 2 bases and J 4 bases; bases outside gene matches: 8. The CDR3 extends over 18 amino acids. Germline V CDR1 and CDR2: MGHRA, YSYEKL. The CDR3: CASSQWSSGRVGTGELFF. CDR3 DNA: TGCGCCAGCAGCCAATGGTCTAGCGGGAGGGTGGGCACCGGGGAGCTGTTTTTT.

V gene TRBV27 combines with J gene TRBJ2-5; no reliable D call. Per germline, CDR1 MNHEY and CDR2 SMNVEV (reference sequence). The CDR3 covers 14 residues. Trimming removed 5 bases at V and 0 bases at J, with 10 bases between. This CDR3 is CASSLKTDQETQYF. CDR3 DNA: TGTGCCAGCAGTCTAAAGACGGACCAAGAGACCCAGTACTTC.

The chain links TRBV5-1 to TRBJ2-6; the D gene is possibly TRBD1 (6 bases). Germline V gives CDR1 SGHRS, CDR2 YFSETQ. V lost 4 bases and J lost 1, with 6 bases in between. CDR3 length: 14 residues. The CDR3 bases are TGCGCCAGCAGCCAGGGGTCTGGGGCCAACGTCCTGACTTTC. As protein: CASSQGSGANVLTF.

The V gene is TRBV28, the J gene TRBJ2-5, with D unresolved. Trimming removed 5 bases at V and 5 bases at J, with 12 bases between. The CDR3 is 13 residues long. Looked up from germline, CDR1 is MDHEN and CDR2 is SYDVKM. CDR3 amino acids: CASSPGPGETQYF. The CDR3 DNA reads as TGTGCCAGCAGTCCTGGACCGGGCGAGACCCAGTACTTC.

This clone was detected only a few times. The identical CDR3 is also encoded by other nucleotide sequences in the sample. The chain combines TRBV20-1 with TRBJ2-1, with D unresolved. V lost 3 bases, J lost 4 bases, and 4 bases lay in between. Germline CDR1 is DFQATT and CDR2 is SNEGSKA (reference sequence). The CDR3 runs to 11 residues. Written as DNA, the CDR3 is TGCAGTGCTAGTTCTTACAATGAGCAGTTCTTC. Protein sequence: CSASSYNEQFF.

This chain uses TRBV18 with TRBJ2-1; 14 positions match TRBD2. Trimming cost V 3 bases and J 8 bases; bases outside gene matches: 18. CDR1 and CDR2 (germline): KGHSH, LQKENI. This CDR3 is 20 amino acids long. CDR3 sequence: CASSPQLLTTGTSGSYEQFF. The DNA for the CDR3 is TGTGCCAGCTCACCTCAACTCTTAACAACCGGGACTAGCGGGAGCTATGAGCAGTTCTTC.

V usage is TRBV5-4 and J usage is TRBJ1-1; 10 nucleotides align to TRBD1. In germline, CDR1 is SGHNT, CDR2 YYREEE (reference sequence). This CDR3 spans 15 amino acids. Trimming removed 4 bases from V and 10 bases from J; junction bases left unmatched: 13. CDR3 amino acids: CASSGRDRGPVGAFF. CDR3 in DNA: TGTGCCAGCAGCGGCCGGGACAGGGGCCCTGTTGGAGCTTTCTTT.

The V gene is TRBV7-9, the J gene TRBJ2-7; D ambiguous. The germline V gene encodes CDR1 SEHNR and CDR2 FQNEAQ (reference sequence). There are 13 residues in the CDR3. The ends were cut back, 4 bases at V and 2 bases at J, with 9 bases in the middle. The CDR3: CASSSTDAYEQYF. The CDR3 nucleotides are TGTGCCAGCAGCTCAACAGACGCCTACGAGCAGTACTTC.

The chain uses TRBV14 and TRBJ2-5; a possible D gene is TRBD1 (7 bases). The CDR3 has 14 amino acids. The germline CDR1 and CDR2 sequences are SGHDN and FVKESK. Trimming pared 2 bases from V and 5 bases from J, leaving 12 bases between. In DNA form, the CDR3 reads TGTGCCAGCAGCCAACAGGGGGGCCGGGAGACCCAGTACTTC. Translating gives CASSQQGGRETQYF.

The rearrangement joins TRBV25-1 to TRBJ2-7; 9 bases map to TRBD2. Germline CDR1 and CDR2: MGHDK and SYGVNS. V gave up 2 bases and J gave up 3 bases; unmatched junction bases: 5. There are 15 residues in the CDR3. CDR3 in amino acids: CASSEPSGGFYEQYF. The CDR3 DNA reads TGTGCCAGCAGTGAACCGAGCGGGGGGTTCTACGAGCAGTACTTC.

A few counts support this clone. Distinct nucleotide sequences in the sample also encode this CDR3. The chain is built from TRBV5-1 and TRBJ2-1; no reliable D call. CDR3 length: 15 residues. Trimming stripped 0 bases from V and 0 bases from J, with 7 bases between. Germline CDR1 reads SGHRS; CDR2 reads YFSETQ. The CDR3 DNA sequence: TGCGCCAGCAGCTTGGACCGAAGCTCCTACAATGAGCAGTTCTTC. It yields the protein CASSLDRSSYNEQFF.